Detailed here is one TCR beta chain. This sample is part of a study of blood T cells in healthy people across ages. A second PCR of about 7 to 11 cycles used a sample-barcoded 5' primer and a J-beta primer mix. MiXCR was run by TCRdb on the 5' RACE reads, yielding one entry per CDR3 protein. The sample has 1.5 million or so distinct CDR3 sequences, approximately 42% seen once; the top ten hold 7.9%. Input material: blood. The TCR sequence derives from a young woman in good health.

The CDR3 coding sequence is TGTGCCAGCAGCTTAGCTCCTCGGGCAGATACGCAGTATTTT. This codes for CASSLAPRADTQYF. This chain joins TRBV7-8 and TRBJ2-3; D uncertain. The CDR3 is 14 residues long. CDR1 is SGHVS, CDR2 FQNEAQ, per germline. The V gene lost 0 bases and the J gene lost 4 bases, with 8 bases spanning the gap.